Listed below are T cell receptor beta chains from one sample, sequenced in a study of cytomegalovirus exposure and HLA in healthy donors. Clones were sequenced by immunoSEQ multiplex PCR, and TCRdb holds only the in-frame ones, with some missing. This table has roughly 150,000 clones, more than 70% appearing once. Specimen: PBMCs. The receptors were gathered from a man younger than 35 in good health and CMV-seronegative. Both conserved end residues are part of each CDR3. Fields, in order: CDR3 DNA, CDR3 protein, D gene, J gene, clone size, V gene. The D gene is left open where the match is weak. Clone sizes are given selectively: once, few, many, or a class where the clone is expanded.

cdr3_nt: TGTGCCAGCACGGGGGGATATACGCAGTATTTT
cdr3_aa: CASTGGYTQYF
d_call: TRBD2
j_call: TRBJ2-3
clone_size: -
v_call: TRBV11-2

cdr3_nt: TGTGCCAGCAGCCCTAATAGGGGCGGGGGAGCAGATACGCAGTATTTT
cdr3_aa: CASSPNRGGGADTQYF
d_call: TRBD2
j_call: TRBJ2-3
clone_size: -
v_call: TRBV7-9

cdr3_nt: TGCGCCAGCAGCCAAGTCGCGGGGATGGGGGAAAAACTGTTTTTT
cdr3_aa: CASSQVAGMGEKLFF
d_call: -
j_call: TRBJ1-4
clone_size: -
v_call: TRBV4-1

cdr3_nt: TGTGCCAGTAGCACCGCGAACGATGAAAAACTGTTTTTT
cdr3_aa: CASSTANDEKLFF
d_call: -
j_call: TRBJ1-4
clone_size: -
v_call: TRBV19

cdr3_nt: TGCGCCAGCAGCCACGAAAAGGGGCAGGGAAAAGAGACCCAGTACTTC
cdr3_aa: CASSHEKGQGKETQYF
d_call: -
j_call: TRBJ2-5
clone_size: -
v_call: TRBV4-1

cdr3_nt: TGCAGCGTTGAAGATTTTGGGACAGGGAGTGAGGTTGGGATCGATACGCAGTATTTT
cdr3_aa: CSVEDFGTGSEVGIDTQYF
d_call: TRBD1
j_call: TRBJ2-3
clone_size: -
v_call: TRBV29-1

cdr3_nt: TGTGCCACCAGCAGAGATAAGGGGGACAGGGGCTCCTATAATTCACCCCTCCACTTT
cdr3_aa: CATSRDKGDRGSYNSPLHF
d_call: TRBD1
j_call: TRBJ1-6
clone_size: -
v_call: TRBV15

cdr3_nt: TGCGCCAGCAGCCAAACGGGGTCCGTTGACACCGGGGAGCTGTTTTTT
cdr3_aa: CASSQTGSVDTGELFF
d_call: -
j_call: TRBJ2-2
clone_size: -
v_call: TRBV5-1

cdr3_nt: TGTGCCAGCTCACCCGAATCGACAGGGGCGCTCGGGGCTTTCTTT
cdr3_aa: CASSPESTGALGAFF
d_call: TRBD1
j_call: TRBJ1-1
clone_size: -
v_call: TRBV18

cdr3_nt: TGTGCCTGGAACAGCGGCCAAGAGACCCAGTACTTC
cdr3_aa: CAWNSGQETQYF
d_call: -
j_call: TRBJ2-5
clone_size: -
v_call: TRBV30

cdr3_nt: TGTGCCAGCAGTGCCAGGGACGGGAGTTACGCAGATACGCAGTATTTT
cdr3_aa: CASSARDGSYADTQYF
d_call: -
j_call: TRBJ2-3
clone_size: -
v_call: TRBV27

cdr3_nt: TGTGCCAGCAGCCAAGTTTTACTAGCGGGTACCGATGAGCAGTTCTTC
cdr3_aa: CASSQVLLAGTDEQFF
d_call: TRBD2
j_call: TRBJ2-1
clone_size: -
v_call: TRBV14

cdr3_nt: TGCGCCAGCAGCCAAGTTGGGGGGGCCTCTGGAAACACCATATATTTT
cdr3_aa: CASSQVGGASGNTIYF
d_call: -
j_call: TRBJ1-3
clone_size: -
v_call: TRBV4-1

cdr3_nt: TGTGCCAGCAGCTTAGGCAGGGTGCTTGAAAAACTGTTTTTT
cdr3_aa: CASSLGRVLEKLFF
d_call: -
j_call: TRBJ1-4
clone_size: -
v_call: TRBV11-2

cdr3_nt: TGTGCCAGCCGGGGGGCTAACTATGGCTACACCTTC
cdr3_aa: CASRGANYGYTF
d_call: -
j_call: TRBJ1-2
clone_size: -
v_call: TRBV6-5

cdr3_nt: TGTGCCAGCAGCTCCCTCCTAGTGCCGACCCAGTACTTC
cdr3_aa: CASSSLLVPTQYF
d_call: -
j_call: TRBJ2-5
clone_size: -
v_call: TRBV6-5

cdr3_nt: TGCGCCAGCAGCTTAGGACAGGGGGTGAATGAGCAGTTCTTC
cdr3_aa: CASSLGQGVNEQFF
d_call: TRBD1
j_call: TRBJ2-1
clone_size: once
v_call: TRBV5-1

cdr3_nt: TGCGCCAGCAGCTTCGAGAGAACTAGCGGGAGTTTGAATGAGCAGTTCTTC
cdr3_aa: CASSFERTSGSLNEQFF
d_call: TRBD2
j_call: TRBJ2-1
clone_size: -
v_call: TRBV5-1

cdr3_nt: TGTGCCAGCAGTAGCGGGAGCCTCGACACCGGGGAGCTGTTTTTT
cdr3_aa: CASSSGSLDTGELFF
d_call: TRBD2
j_call: TRBJ2-2
clone_size: -
v_call: TRBV28

cdr3_nt: TGTGCCAGCAGTCCCCGGGGTAGCAGCGACGAGCAGTACTTC
cdr3_aa: CASSPRGSSDEQYF
d_call: -
j_call: TRBJ2-7
clone_size: -
v_call: TRBV28

cdr3_nt: TGTGCCATCAGTCAACAGGGGGCTAAAAATCAGCCCCAGCATTTT
cdr3_aa: CAISQQGAKNQPQHF
d_call: TRBD1
j_call: TRBJ1-5
clone_size: once
v_call: TRBV10-3

cdr3_nt: TGTGCCAGCAGTTTATCCAGAACCAATGAGCAGTTCTTC
cdr3_aa: CASSLSRTNEQFF
d_call: -
j_call: TRBJ2-1
clone_size: -
v_call: TRBV27

cdr3_nt: TGTGCCAGCAACGGAGGGACAGCGAACACTGAAGCTTTCTTT
cdr3_aa: CASNGGTANTEAFF
d_call: TRBD1
j_call: TRBJ1-1
clone_size: -
v_call: TRBV28

cdr3_nt: TGTGCCAGCAGTTACGATGGGGGGGAGGCGAAACTGTTTTTT
cdr3_aa: CASSYDGGEAKLFF
d_call: -
j_call: TRBJ1-4
clone_size: -
v_call: TRBV6-5

cdr3_nt: TGCGCCAGCAGTGAGTCCCCGGGAAACACTGAAGCTTTCTTT
cdr3_aa: CASSESPGNTEAFF
d_call: -
j_call: TRBJ1-1
clone_size: -
v_call: TRBV10-1

cdr3_nt: TGTGCCAGCAGCCGACTAGCGGGAGGGCCTCAAGAGACCCAGTACTTC
cdr3_aa: CASSRLAGGPQETQYF
d_call: TRBD2
j_call: TRBJ2-5
clone_size: -
v_call: TRBV5-6

cdr3_nt: TGTGCCAGCAGTGAATGGCGGGACAGGGTCTACGAGCAGTACTTC
cdr3_aa: CASSEWRDRVYEQYF
d_call: TRBD1
j_call: TRBJ2-7
clone_size: -
v_call: TRBV6-1

cdr3_nt: TGTGCCAGCGAGAAGGGGTCGGGGGCCAACGTCCTGACTTTC
cdr3_aa: CASEKGSGANVLTF
d_call: -
j_call: TRBJ2-6
clone_size: -
v_call: TRBV2

cdr3_nt: TGCAGCGTTGCCCCCGGGACAGGTAATAATGAGCAGTTCTTC
cdr3_aa: CSVAPGTGNNEQFF
d_call: TRBD1
j_call: TRBJ2-1
clone_size: -
v_call: TRBV29-1

cdr3_nt: TGTGCCAGCAGTGAAGCGCTTCAGGGGACTAGCGGCGGACACAATGAGCAGTTCTTC
cdr3_aa: CASSEALQGTSGGHNEQFF
d_call: TRBD2
j_call: TRBJ2-1
clone_size: -
v_call: TRBV6-1

cdr3_nt: TGTGCCAGCAGCCTCCGGGACTCTGGAAACACCATATATTTT
cdr3_aa: CASSLRDSGNTIYF
d_call: -
j_call: TRBJ1-3
clone_size: -
v_call: TRBV6-5

cdr3_nt: TGTGCCAGCAGTTTATCCGCAGGGGATCAGCCCCAGCATTTT
cdr3_aa: CASSLSAGDQPQHF
d_call: -
j_call: TRBJ1-5
clone_size: -
v_call: TRBV27

cdr3_nt: TGTGCCAGCAGCCAAAGGACAGGAGGAGAAACTGAAGCTTTCTTT
cdr3_aa: CASSQRTGGETEAFF
d_call: TRBD1
j_call: TRBJ1-1
clone_size: -
v_call: TRBV7-9

cdr3_nt: TGTGCCAGCAGTTATACGGGACAGGGGAGCACAGATACGCAGTATTTT
cdr3_aa: CASSYTGQGSTDTQYF
d_call: TRBD1
j_call: TRBJ2-3
clone_size: -
v_call: TRBV7-6

cdr3_nt: TGTGCCACCGGCCGGGACAGGGGACACGAGCAGTACTTC
cdr3_aa: CATGRDRGHEQYF
d_call: TRBD1
j_call: TRBJ2-7
clone_size: few
v_call: TRBV6-1

cdr3_nt: TGCGCCAGCAGCTCACAGGGGGAAACTAATGAAAAACTGTTTTTT
cdr3_aa: CASSSQGETNEKLFF
d_call: TRBD1
j_call: TRBJ1-4
clone_size: many
v_call: TRBV5-1

cdr3_nt: TGTGCCAGCAGTTTCGGGTCCGGCGAGCAGTACTTC
cdr3_aa: CASSFGSGEQYF
d_call: -
j_call: TRBJ2-7
clone_size: -
v_call: TRBV7-9

cdr3_nt: TGTGCCAGCTCACTGAGACTAGATGATGATGAGCAGTTCTTC
cdr3_aa: CASSLRLDDDEQFF
d_call: -
j_call: TRBJ2-1
clone_size: -
v_call: TRBV18

cdr3_nt: TGTGCCAGCAGTTTGGCGCAGGGGCCAGCTAACTATGGCTACACCTTC
cdr3_aa: CASSLAQGPANYGYTF
d_call: -
j_call: TRBJ1-2
clone_size: once
v_call: TRBV28

cdr3_nt: TGTGCCAGCTCACCCCCGGGCAGGGTACGGGAGACCCAGTACTTC
cdr3_aa: CASSPPGRVRETQYF
d_call: -
j_call: TRBJ2-5
clone_size: once
v_call: TRBV18

cdr3_nt: TGTGCCAGCAGTTACACTAGCGGGTACCAAGAGACCCAGTACTTC
cdr3_aa: CASSYTSGYQETQYF
d_call: TRBD2
j_call: TRBJ2-5
clone_size: -
v_call: TRBV6-5